This T cell receptor (beta chain) was identified during a study of cytomegalovirus exposure and HLA in healthy donors. The count of this clone is one. What it recognizes is unknown. Study results and caveats: Compared with the approximately 700-donor mean, an Asian-associated ancestry cluster reportedly had fewer N-insertions, according to a later analysis.

V gave up 4 bases and J gave up 4 bases; unmatched junction bases: 3. This CDR3 contains 14 residues. CDR1 SNHLY and CDR2 FYNNEI come from the germline V gene. With 60 Vbeta and 13 Jbeta primers, the PCR was carried out. Sequencing was performed with immunoSEQ multiplex PCR; in TCRdb, only in-frame clones are kept and a portion is missing. The sample lists 120,000 to 150,000 clones; roughly 83% were seen once. The sequence was obtained from a female donor in good health and CMV-seronegative. This chain links TRBV2 with TRBJ1-2, with 10 bases that match TRBD1. The sample taken for sequencing was PBMCs. CDR3 protein: CASSVRQGAYGYTF. CDR3 bases: TGTGCCAGCAGTGTGAGACAGGGGGCCTATGGCTACACCTTC.